The entry that follows covers one T cell receptor beta chain sequence. This sample was included in a study of blood T cell repertoires in COVID-19. Whole-study context: Nucleic acid was either cDNA or gDNA, and it came from T cells, B-cell-depleted T cells, or PBMCs.

TCRdb's copy holds only in-frame clones and misses some; the assay was immunoSEQ multiplex PCR. The sample contains about 170,000 clones, around 88% of which appear only once. In terms of age and location, participants ranged from roughly 18 to 90 years and lived in about two dozen US areas. Grouping used clinical history reported by participants in a survey and questionnaire. J gave up 2 bases and V 4 bases, and 7 bases lay outside the gene matches. The CDR3 extends over 15 amino acids. CDR1 KGHSH and CDR2 LQKENI come from the germline V gene. The gene calls are TRBV18 and TRBJ1-1; 7 bases align to TRBD1. The clonotype originates from a woman in her forties or fifties in a cohort exposed to, infected with or recovered from COVID-19 (not recorded which). Sequencing used PBMCs or T cells enriched from blood (not recorded which). The CDR3 DNA reads TGTGCCAGCTCACGGGTACAGGGGCCCAACACTGAAGCTTTCTTT. It codes for CASSRVQGPNTEAFF.